These 5 T cell receptor beta chains were all obtained from the same sample, sequenced in a study of prognosis after radiotherapy for stage I lung cancer (dated by TCRdb to the early 2020s). Sequencer: Illumina HiSeq 3000. Two rounds of multiplex PCR were performed to amplify the TCR beta CDR3 region from genomic DNA. In the first round of PCR, primers specific to each TRBV and TRBJ gene were used, and the primer sequences are filed in Chinese patent CN105087789A. The public reads were reprocessed in TCRdb via fastp at Q25 and MiXCR, keeping in-frame beta chains. Rows are unified per CDR3 protein, each entry keeping the most common DNA and genes. The sample table lists some 15,000 distinct CDR3 sequences, about 27% of them with a count of one. Roughly 13% of the sample lies in the top ten. The sequencing used PBMCs, collected before or after stereotactic body radiation therapy (not recorded which). Source of these receptors: a donor aged 50 or older with non-small cell lung cancer.

This clonotype was observed many times. At one end the junction does not follow the germline gene, possibly because of a read error. CDR3 loop: CSVEPGQGSRF. Written as DNA, the CDR3 is TGCAGCGTTGAACCAGGACAGGGGTCCCGATTC. The chain has TRBV29-1 and TRBJ2-1; 9 bases are a match to TRBD1. Germline V gene sequence: CDR1 SQVTM, CDR2 ANQGSEA. CDR3 length: 11 residues.

Regarding this clonotype: This likely traces to a read error, being one base from a far larger clone. The chain uses TRBV6-4 and TRBJ2-5; 7 nucleotides line up with TRBD1. CDR3 size: 16 residues. CDR1 is MRHNA, CDR2 SNTAGT, per germline. Here the CDR3 reads CAISRDSQPLSGTQYF. The CDR3 nucleotides are TGTGCCATCAGTCGGGACAGCCAGCCCCTCTCCGGGACCCAGTACTTC.

This clonotype has at least ten counts. This chain connects TRBV19 to TRBJ2-1, with D possibly matching TRBD2 (6 bases). Trimming cost V 3 bases and J 3 bases, with 12 bases left between them. The CDR3 contains 15 residues. The germline V gene has CDR1 LNHDA and CDR2 SQIVND (reference sequence). CDR3 protein: CASSIIADNYNEQFF. CDR3 nucleotides: TGTGCCAGTAGTATCATAGCGGACAACTACAATGAGCAGTTCTTC.

There are many counts of this clonotype. The chain joins TRBV3-1 to TRBJ2-2, with D uncertain. V lost 4 bases and J 3 bases, leaving 3 bases between the germline ends. The CDR3 is 12 amino acids. CDR1 and CDR2 (germline): LGHDT, YNNKEL (reference sequence). CDR3 protein: CASSPDTGELFF. CDR3 bases: TGTGCCAGCAGCCCGGACACCGGGGAGCTGTTTTTT.

This clonotype was seen many times. The V and J genes are TRBV7-9 and TRBJ1-1; no definite D call. Trimming took 2 bases from V and 10 from J, leaving 14 bases between them. The germline CDR1 and CDR2 sequences are SEHNR and FQNEAQ (reference sequence). The CDR3 has 13 residues. CDR3 sequence reads: CASSLTLSRPAFF. The CDR3 DNA reads as TGTGCCAGCAGCTTAACCCTGAGCCGGCCAGCTTTCTTT.